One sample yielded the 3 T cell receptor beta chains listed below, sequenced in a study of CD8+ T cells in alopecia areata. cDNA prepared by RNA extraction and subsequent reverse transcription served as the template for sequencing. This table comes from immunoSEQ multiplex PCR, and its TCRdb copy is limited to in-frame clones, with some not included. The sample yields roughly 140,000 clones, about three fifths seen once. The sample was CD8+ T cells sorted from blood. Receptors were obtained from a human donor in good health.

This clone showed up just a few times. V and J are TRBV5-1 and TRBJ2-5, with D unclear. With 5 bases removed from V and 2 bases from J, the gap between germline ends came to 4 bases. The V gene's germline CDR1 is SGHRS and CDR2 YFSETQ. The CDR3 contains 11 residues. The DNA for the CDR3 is TGCGCCAGCAGGGGGCAAGAGACCCAGTACTTC. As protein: CASRGQETQYF.

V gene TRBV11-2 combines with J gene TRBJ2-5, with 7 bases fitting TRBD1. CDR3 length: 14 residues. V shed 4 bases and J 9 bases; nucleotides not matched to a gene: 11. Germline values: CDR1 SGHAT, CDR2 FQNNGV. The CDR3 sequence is CASSSGQPSPAQYF. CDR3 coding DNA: TGTGCCAGCAGCTCGGGACAGCCTAGTCCGGCCCAGTACTTC.

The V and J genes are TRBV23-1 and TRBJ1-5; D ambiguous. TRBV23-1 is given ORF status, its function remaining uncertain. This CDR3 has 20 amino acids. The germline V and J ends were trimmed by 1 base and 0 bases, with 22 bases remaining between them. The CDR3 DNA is TGCGCCAGCAGTCAATTCAAGGTTGCGCAGCACGTTTATAGCAATCAGCCCCAGCATTTT. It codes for CASSQFKVAQHVYSNQPQHF.